This TCR beta chain was captured in a study of response to subunit inactivated influenza vaccine. TCRdb fed the RT-PCR reads into MiXCR, producing one record per CDR3 protein. The sample contains roughly 190,000 distinct CDR3 sequences, about 12% of which appear only once. This CDR3 has 15 residues. Per the germline V gene, CDR1 is MNHNS and CDR2 is SASEGT. Between the trimmed V and J ends, which lost 6 bases and 0 bases, there was a span of 13 bases. These data also formed part of another study, on T cells expressing NK-cell markers. That report notes: In generating TCR beta cDNA, 5'RACE template switching with UMIs was used. Seven of the eight sequenced donors were classified as HCMV-seropositive, and one was classified as seronegative.

This sequence joins TRBV6-1 and TRBJ2-3, with D uncertain. The sequence came from a man aged 45-65 years who received an inactivated influenza vaccine. Source: CD8+ T cells sorted from PBMCs, taken about 12 days after vaccination. The CDR3 DNA reads TGTGCCAGCAGCACGGAAGGGTCTAGCACAGATACGCAGTATTTT. It encodes CASSTEGSSTDTQYF.